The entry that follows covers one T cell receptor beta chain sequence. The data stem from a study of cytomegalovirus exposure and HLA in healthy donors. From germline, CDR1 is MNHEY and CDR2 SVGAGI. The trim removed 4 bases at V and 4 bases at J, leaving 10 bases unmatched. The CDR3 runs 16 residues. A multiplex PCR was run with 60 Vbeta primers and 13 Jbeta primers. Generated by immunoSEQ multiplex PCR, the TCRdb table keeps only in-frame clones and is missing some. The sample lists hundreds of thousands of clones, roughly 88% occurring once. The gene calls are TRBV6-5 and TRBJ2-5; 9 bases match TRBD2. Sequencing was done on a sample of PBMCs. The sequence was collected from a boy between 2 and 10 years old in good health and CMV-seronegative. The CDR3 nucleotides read TGTGCCAGCAGTTTTACGCAGCGGGGGGCGACAGAGACCCAGTACTTC. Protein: CASSFTQRGATETQYF.